The present T cell receptor (beta chain) was sequenced within a study of beta chain features in type 1 diabetes. The study, taken as a whole, reports: The study found that naive, central memory and Treg TCRB repertoires appeared more similar in patients than in healthy donors. VDJ junctions in type 1 diabetes patients carried more deletions and fewer insertions. Shortening of TCRB CDR3s, moderate but significant, appeared in all four CD4+ subsets of Type 1 diabetes patients.

This clone was recorded a few times. What it binds is unknown. Only one heparinised blood draw was taken per donor, and its volume averaged approximately 120 mL. Every isolated RNA sample was fully reverse transcribed, so sequencing captured expressed TCRB transcripts. The method was immunoSEQ multiplex PCR; TCRdb's version includes in-frame clones alone and lacks a portion of them. The top ten hold 0.04% to 0.05% of the sample, which has some 410,000 clones, approximately 10% seen once. The CDR3 is 14 residues long. With 4 bases removed from V and 4 bases from J, the gap between germline ends came to 13 bases. CDR1 is MGHRA and CDR2 is YSYEKL in the germline V gene.

This clonotype was obtained from a woman younger than 30 in good health. The genes are TRBV4-1 and TRBJ1-2, with no clear D. Source material: naive CD4+ T cells from blood. CDR3 nucleotides: TGCGCCAGCAGCCCACCTGGGTACAGCTATGGCTACACCTTC. The encoded protein is CASSPPGYSYGYTF.